What follows are 15 T cell receptor beta chains derived from one specimen sequenced in a study of cytomegalovirus exposure and HLA in healthy donors. Generated by immunoSEQ multiplex PCR, the TCRdb table keeps only in-frame clones and is missing some. In the table there are a few hundred thousand clones, 80% to 85% of which are singletons. The sample comprised PBMCs. Receptors originate from a woman aged 25 to 45 in good health and CMV-seropositive.

This sequence joins TRBV25-1 and TRBJ2-2; D gene uncertain. CDR3 length: 15 amino acids. CDR1 is MGHDK and CDR2 is SYGVNS in the germline V gene. The V end was cut by 4 bases, the J end by 2 bases, with 11 bases between. DNA of the CDR3: TGTGCCAGCAGTGTACCGGGCCTCAACACCGGGGAGCTGTTTTTT. Residues: CASSVPGLNTGELFF.

The chain uses TRBV30 and TRBJ2-3; D may be TRBD1 (6 bases). The V end was cut by 5 bases, the J end by 3 bases, with 15 bases between. This CDR3 has 14 amino acids. CDR1 and CDR2 (germline): GTSNPN, SVGIG (reference sequence). The CDR3 sequence: CAWARDTLTDTQYF. For the CDR3, the DNA is TGTGCCTGGGCCCGGGACACATTGACAGATACGCAGTATTTT.

The chain links TRBV5-1 to TRBJ2-5; weak D call: TRBD2 (6 bases). The CDR3 has 13 amino acids. Germline CDR1 reads SGHRS; CDR2 reads YFSETQ. V was pared by 4 bases and J by 5 bases, with 12 bases between. CDR3 loop: CASSPGGPETQYF. In DNA, the CDR3 is TGCGCCAGCAGCCCCGGGGGTCCGGAGACCCAGTACTTC.

The chain combines TRBV6-4 with TRBJ1-1, with D unclear. V lost 5 bases and J lost 0, with 7 bases in between. The CDR3 has 13 residues. The germline CDR1 and CDR2 sequences are MRHNA and SNTAGT. The CDR3, as DNA: TGTGCCAGCAGTCCCCAGATGAACACTGAAGCTTTCTTT. Protein: CASSPQMNTEAFF.

The chain employs TRBV29-1 and TRBJ2-1, with 8 bases that match TRBD2. The germline CDR1 and CDR2 sequences are SQVTM and ANQGSEA. This CDR3 has 13 amino acids. The J segment lost 9 bases and the V segment lost 7 bases, leaving 11 bases of the junction unmatched. The CDR3 loop is CSGTSGSYVEQFF. The CDR3 DNA reads as TGCAGCGGGACGAGCGGGAGCTACGTTGAGCAGTTCTTC.

Note on this clone: The germline gene is not matched at one end of the junction; a read error may be the cause. The gene calls are TRBV5-4 and TRBJ1-1, with 11 bases lining up with TRBD1. The CDR3 has 15 amino acids. CDR1 SGHNT and CDR2 YYREEE come from the germline V gene (reference sequence). CDR3 loop: CAFGQGARLGTEAFF. The DNA for the CDR3 is TGCGCGTTCGGACAGGGGGCGCGTTTGGGCACTGAAGCTTTCTTT.

This chain's CDR3 is CASKWTGGESTQYF. For the CDR3, the DNA is TGTGCCAGCAAATGGACAGGGGGCGAGAGTACGCAGTATTTT. V gene TRBV6-1 combines with J gene TRBJ2-3; 11 nucleotides match TRBD1. The CDR3 extends over 14 amino acids. With 7 bases clipped from V and 8 bases from J, the junction kept 8 bases outside the gene matches. CDR1 is MNHNS and CDR2 is SASEGT in the germline V gene.

This rearrangement joins TRBV7-6 to TRBJ2-5; D gene unclear. V lost 5 bases and J lost 6, with 13 bases in between. CDR3 length equals 13 residues. Per germline, CDR1 SGHVS and CDR2 FNYEAQ. The CDR3 loop is CASSTSQSKTQYF. Written as DNA, the CDR3 is TGTGCCAGCAGCACGTCCCAAAGTAAGACCCAGTACTTC.

The chain combines TRBV5-6 with TRBJ2-6; D may correspond to TRBD1 or TRBD2 (5 bases each). Germline CDR1 is SGHDT and CDR2 is YYEEEE. V lost 1 base and J lost 1, with 6 bases in between. This CDR3 is 15 amino acids long. CDR3 nucleotides: TGTGCCAGCAGCTTGTGGGGGTCTGGGGCCAACGTCCTGACTTTC. Translation: CASSLWGSGANVLTF.

The chain recombines TRBV4-1 with TRBJ1-1; perhaps TRBD1 as D (5 bases). Germline V CDR1 and CDR2: MGHRA, YSYEKL. Trimming stripped 0 bases from V and 0 bases from J, with 8 bases between. The CDR3 totals 15 residues. The CDR3 DNA follows: TGCGCCAGCAGCCAAGACGGGACCCTGAACACTGAAGCTTTCTTT. It yields the protein CASSQDGTLNTEAFF.

J is TRBJ2-5 and V is TRBV5-6; the match to TRBD2 covers 11 bases. Germline CDR1 reads SGHDT; CDR2 reads YYEEEE. Losses at the gene ends were 2 bases for V and 4 bases for J; bases not matched to a gene: 4. This CDR3 has 15 residues. The CDR3 is CASSFLGTSGETQYF. The CDR3 DNA is TGTGCCAGCAGCTTCCTGGGGACTAGCGGAGAGACCCAGTACTTC.

The CDR3 is CASTSGLINEKLFF. CDR3 DNA: TGTGCCAGCACCTCGGGACTGATTAATGAAAAACTGTTTTTT. The chain joins TRBV27 to TRBJ1-4; weak D call: TRBD1 (5 bases). The V gene's germline CDR1 is MNHEY and CDR2 SMNVEV (reference sequence). The CDR3 has 14 residues. The V end was cut by 7 bases, the J end by 4 bases, with 13 bases between. Looking up the rest from reference TRBV27 and TRBJ1-4 gives the full variable domain: EAQVTQNPRYLITVTGKKLTVTCSQNMNHEYMSWYRQDPGLGLRQIYYSMNVEVTDKGDVPEGYKVSRKEKRNFPLILESPSPNQTSLYFCASTSGLINEKLFFGSGTQLSVL.

This clone was detected only a few times. J is TRBJ2-3 and V is TRBV18; D may be TRBD2 (6 bases). In germline, CDR1 is KGHSH, CDR2 LQKENI. The CDR3 consists of 17 residues. Trimming took off 1 base at V and 0 bases at J, with 14 bases between the two ends. CDR3 amino acids: CASSPRSTRSSTDTQYF. In DNA, the CDR3 is TGTGCCAGCTCACCACGTTCGACTAGATCGAGCACAGATACGCAGTATTTT.

Concerning this clone: Distinct nucleotide sequences in the sample also encode this CDR3. This rearrangement joins TRBV5-6 to TRBJ2-7; D gene uncertain. In germline, CDR1 is SGHDT, CDR2 YYEEEE. The V and J ends lost 4 bases and 4 bases respectively, with 9 bases between them. The length of the CDR3 is 12 residues. CDR3 loop: CASSPLGYEQYF. The DNA of the CDR3 is TGTGCCAGCAGCCCCCTCGGTTACGAGCAGTACTTC. The complete variable domain, with remaining parts taken from reference TRBV5-6 and TRBJ2-7, reads DAGVTQSPTHLIKTRGQQVTLRCSPKSGHDTVSWYQQALGQGPQFIFQYYEEEERQRGNFPDRFSGHQFPNYSSELNVNALLLGDSALYLCASSPLGYEQYFGPGTRLTVT.

The chain combines TRBV27 with TRBJ2-7; TRBD2 is a possible D gene (5 bases). The CDR3 spans 13 residues. Germline CDR1 and CDR2: MNHEY and SMNVEV (reference sequence). Between the trimmed V and J ends, which lost 6 bases and 3 bases, there was a span of 12 bases. Here the CDR3 reads CASSGGLDYEQYF. The CDR3 bases are TGTGCCAGCAGCGGAGGACTTGACTACGAGCAGTACTTC.